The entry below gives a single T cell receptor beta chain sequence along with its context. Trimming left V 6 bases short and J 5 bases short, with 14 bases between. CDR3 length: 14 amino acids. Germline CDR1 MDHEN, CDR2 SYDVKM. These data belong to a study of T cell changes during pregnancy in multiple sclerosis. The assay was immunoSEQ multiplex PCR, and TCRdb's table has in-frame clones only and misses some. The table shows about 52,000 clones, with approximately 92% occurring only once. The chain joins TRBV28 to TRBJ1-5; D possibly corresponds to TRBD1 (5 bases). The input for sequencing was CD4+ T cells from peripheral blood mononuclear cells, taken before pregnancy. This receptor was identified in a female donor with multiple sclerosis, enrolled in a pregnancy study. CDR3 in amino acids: CASRVEQAHQPQHF. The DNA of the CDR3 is TGTGCCAGCAGGGTCGAACAGGCCCATCAGCCCCAGCATTTT.